This TCR beta chain was recorded in a study of control samples from healthy donors and cancer patients. Libraries were prepared by immunoSEQ multiplex PCR; TCRdb keeps only in-frame clonotypes and omits some of them. The repertoire holds 150,000 to 200,000 clones, with about 87% as singletons. With V trimmed by 2 bases and J by 7 bases, 4 bases remained unmatched. The CDR3 length is 14 residues. Per the germline V gene, CDR1 is SGHAT and CDR2 is FQDESV (reference sequence). The sequence came from a young man in good health. Sequencing input: blood. The rearrangement uses TRBV11-1 and TRBJ2-1, with 8 bases matching TRBD1. CDR3 nucleotide sequence: TGTGCCAGCAGCTTAACAGGGGGAGTAAATGAGCAGTTCTTC. Encoded protein: CASSLTGGVNEQFF. Drawing the rest from reference TRBV11-1 and TRBJ2-1, the complete variable domain is EAEVAQSPRYKITEKSQAVAFWCDPISGHATLYWYRQILGQGPELLVQFQDESVVDDSQLPKDRFSAERLKGVDSTLKIQPAELGDSAMYLCASSLTGGVNEQFFGPGTRLTVL.